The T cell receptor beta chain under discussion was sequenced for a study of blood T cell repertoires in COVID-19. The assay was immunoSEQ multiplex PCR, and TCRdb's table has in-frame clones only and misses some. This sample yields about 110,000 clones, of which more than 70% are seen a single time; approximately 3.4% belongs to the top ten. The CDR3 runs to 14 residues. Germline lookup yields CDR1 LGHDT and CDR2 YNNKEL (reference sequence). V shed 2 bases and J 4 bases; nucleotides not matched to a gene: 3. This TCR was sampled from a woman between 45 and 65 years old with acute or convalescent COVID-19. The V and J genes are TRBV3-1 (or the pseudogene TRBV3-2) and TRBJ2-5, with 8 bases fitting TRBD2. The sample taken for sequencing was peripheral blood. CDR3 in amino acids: CASSQQRERETQYF. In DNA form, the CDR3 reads TGTGCCAGCAGCCAACAGCGGGAGCGAGAGACCCAGTACTTC.